This T cell receptor (beta chain) was obtained from a study of blood T cell repertoires in COVID-19. On the study more broadly: Donors in the United States, Italy and Spain gave samples during acute or convalescent COVID-19. PBMCs, B-cell-depleted T cells, or T cells provided the cDNA or gDNA that made up the material.

In the source study's methods: Scientists estimated how many nucleated cells there were by amplifying reference gene primers. Some clones are missing from TCRdb's copy, which holds only in-frame ones; the method was immunoSEQ multiplex PCR. The V and J calls and clone size were taken over from that table, and D and trimming were inferred from the DNA. The sample includes around 130,000 clones, around 87% of them seen just once. Looked up from germline, CDR1 is SNHLY and CDR2 is FYNNEI. V was pared by 5 bases and J by 10 bases, with 9 bases of the junction left unmatched. This CDR3 is 13 amino acids long.

Sample: peripheral blood. This TCR was sampled from a woman in her forties or fifties who had recovered from COVID-19. The rearrangement uses TRBV2 and TRBJ1-1, with 8 positions matching TRBD1. DNA for the CDR3: TGTGCCAGCAGTTCAGACAGGGGACCCGGAGCTTTCTTT. The encoded protein is CASSSDRGPGAFF.